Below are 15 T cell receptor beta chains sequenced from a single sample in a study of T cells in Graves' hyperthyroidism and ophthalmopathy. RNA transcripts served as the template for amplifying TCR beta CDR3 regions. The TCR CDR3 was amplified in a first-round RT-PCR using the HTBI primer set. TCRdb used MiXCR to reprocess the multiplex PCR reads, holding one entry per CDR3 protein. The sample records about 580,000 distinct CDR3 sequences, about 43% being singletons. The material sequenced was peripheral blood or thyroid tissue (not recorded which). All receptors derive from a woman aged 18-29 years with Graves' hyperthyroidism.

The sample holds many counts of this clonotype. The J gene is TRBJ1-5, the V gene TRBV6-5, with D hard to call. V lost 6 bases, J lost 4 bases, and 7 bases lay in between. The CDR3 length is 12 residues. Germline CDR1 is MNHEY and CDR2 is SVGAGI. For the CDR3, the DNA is TGTGCCAGCAGCAACTGGAATCAGCCCCAGCATTTT. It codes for CASSNWNQPQHF.

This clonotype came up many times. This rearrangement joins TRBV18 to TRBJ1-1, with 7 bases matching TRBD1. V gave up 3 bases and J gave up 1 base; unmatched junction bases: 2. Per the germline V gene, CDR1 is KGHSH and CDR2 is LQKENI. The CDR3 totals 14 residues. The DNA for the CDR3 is TGTGCCAGCTCACCGGGACAGTCGAACACTGAAGCTTTCTTT. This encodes CASSPGQSNTEAFF.

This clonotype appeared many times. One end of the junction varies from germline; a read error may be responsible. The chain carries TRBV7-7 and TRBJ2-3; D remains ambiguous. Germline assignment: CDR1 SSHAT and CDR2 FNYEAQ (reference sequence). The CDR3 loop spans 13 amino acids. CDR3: CASSLADTDTQYF. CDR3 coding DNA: TGTGCTAGCAGCTTAGCCGACACAGATACGCAGTATTTT.

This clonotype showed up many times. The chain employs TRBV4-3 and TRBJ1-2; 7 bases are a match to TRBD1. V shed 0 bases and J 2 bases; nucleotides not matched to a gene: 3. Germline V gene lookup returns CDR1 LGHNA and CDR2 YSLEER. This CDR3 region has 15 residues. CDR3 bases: TGCGCCAGCAGCCAAGAAGAGACAGGGAACTATGGCTACACCTTC. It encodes CASSQEETGNYGYTF.

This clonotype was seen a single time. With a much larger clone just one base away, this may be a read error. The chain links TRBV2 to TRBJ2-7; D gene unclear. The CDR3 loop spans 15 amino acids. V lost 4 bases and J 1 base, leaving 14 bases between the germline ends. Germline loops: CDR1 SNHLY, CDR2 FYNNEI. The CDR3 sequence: CASSGALRPSYEQYF. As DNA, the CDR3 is TGTGCCAGCAGTGGAGCGCTTCGGCCTTCCTACGAGCAGTACTTC. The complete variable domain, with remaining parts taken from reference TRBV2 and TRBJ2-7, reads EPEVTQTPSHQVTQMGQEVILRCVPISNHLYFYWYRQILGQKVEFLVSFYNNEISEKSEIFDDQFSVERPDGSNFTLKIRSTKLEDSAMYFCASSGALRPSYEQYFGPGTRLTVT.

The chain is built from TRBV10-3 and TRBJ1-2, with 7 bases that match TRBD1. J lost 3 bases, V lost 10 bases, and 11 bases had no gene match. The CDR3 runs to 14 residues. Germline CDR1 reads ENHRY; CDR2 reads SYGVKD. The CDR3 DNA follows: TGTGCCACCCACGCCCAGGGGGAGGACTATGGCTACACCTTC. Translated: CATHAQGEDYGYTF.

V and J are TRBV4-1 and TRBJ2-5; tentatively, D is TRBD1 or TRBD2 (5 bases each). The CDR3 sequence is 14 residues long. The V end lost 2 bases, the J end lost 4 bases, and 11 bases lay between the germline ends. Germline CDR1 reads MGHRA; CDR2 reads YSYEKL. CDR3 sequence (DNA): TGCGCCAGCAGCCAACTTGCCGGGACAGAGACCCAGTACTTC. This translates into CASSQLAGTETQYF.

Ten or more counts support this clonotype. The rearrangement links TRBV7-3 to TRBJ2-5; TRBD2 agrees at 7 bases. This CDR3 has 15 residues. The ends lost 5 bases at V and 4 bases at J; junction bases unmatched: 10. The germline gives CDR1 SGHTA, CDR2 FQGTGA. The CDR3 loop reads CASSPWGRGSETQYF. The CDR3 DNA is TGTGCCAGCAGCCCTTGGGGGAGGGGTTCAGAGACCCAGTACTTC.

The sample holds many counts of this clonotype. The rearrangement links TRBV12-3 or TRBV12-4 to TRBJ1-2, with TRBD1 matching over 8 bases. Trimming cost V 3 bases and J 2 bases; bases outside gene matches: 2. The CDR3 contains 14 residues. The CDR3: CASSFGQGNYGYTF. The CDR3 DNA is TGTGCCAGCAGTTTCGGACAGGGCAACTATGGCTACACCTTC.

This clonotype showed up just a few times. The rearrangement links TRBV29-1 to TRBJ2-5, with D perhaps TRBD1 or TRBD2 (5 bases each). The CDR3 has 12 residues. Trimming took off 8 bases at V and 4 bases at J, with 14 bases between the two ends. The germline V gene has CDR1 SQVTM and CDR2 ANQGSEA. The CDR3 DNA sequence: TGCAGCAGTGAGGGCAGGGCAGAGACCCAGTACTTC. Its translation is CSSEGRAETQYF.

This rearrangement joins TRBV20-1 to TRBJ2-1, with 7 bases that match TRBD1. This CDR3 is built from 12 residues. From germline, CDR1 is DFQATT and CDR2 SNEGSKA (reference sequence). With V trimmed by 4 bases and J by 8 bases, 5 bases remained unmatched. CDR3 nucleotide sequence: TGCAGTGCTATCCCAGGGGGTCATGAGCAGTTCTTC. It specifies CSAIPGGHEQFF.

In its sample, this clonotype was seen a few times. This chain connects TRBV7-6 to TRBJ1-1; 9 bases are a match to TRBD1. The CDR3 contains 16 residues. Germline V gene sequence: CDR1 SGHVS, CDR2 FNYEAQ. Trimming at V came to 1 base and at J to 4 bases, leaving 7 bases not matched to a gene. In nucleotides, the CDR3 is TGTGCCAGCAGCTTAGTTGGACGGGACAGGGTCACTGAAGCTTTCTTT. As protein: CASSLVGRDRVTEAFF.

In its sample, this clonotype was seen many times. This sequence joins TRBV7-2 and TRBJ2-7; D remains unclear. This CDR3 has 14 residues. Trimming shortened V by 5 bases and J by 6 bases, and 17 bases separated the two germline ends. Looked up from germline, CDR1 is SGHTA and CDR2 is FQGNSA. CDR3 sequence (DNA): TGTGCCAGCAGCCACCCACCTCCACAGAGCGAGCAGTACTTC. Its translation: CASSHPPPQSEQYF.

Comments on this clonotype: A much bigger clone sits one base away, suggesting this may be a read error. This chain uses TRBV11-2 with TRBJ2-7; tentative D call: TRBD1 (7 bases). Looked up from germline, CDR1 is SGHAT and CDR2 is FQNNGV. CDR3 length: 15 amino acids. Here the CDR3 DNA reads TGTGCCGGCAGCCCCCGAGGACAGGACTACTACGAGCAGTACTTC. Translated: CAGSPRGQDYYEQYF.

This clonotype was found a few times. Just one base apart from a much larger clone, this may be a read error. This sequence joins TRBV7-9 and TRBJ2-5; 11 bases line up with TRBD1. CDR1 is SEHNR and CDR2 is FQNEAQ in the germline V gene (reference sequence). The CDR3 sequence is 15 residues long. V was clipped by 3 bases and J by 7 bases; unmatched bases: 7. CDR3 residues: CASSFRTGGTGTQYF. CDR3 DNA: TGTGCCAGCAGCTTCCGGACAGGGGGCACGGGGACCCAGTACTTC.